One T cell receptor beta chain is described in this entry. Losses at the gene ends were 2 bases for V and 11 bases for J; bases not matched to a gene: 4. Looked up from germline, CDR1 is SGHNT and CDR2 is YENEEA. The CDR3 contains 15 residues. Recovered Cohort 3 donors showed two negative PCRs, clearance, or symptom resolution. Generated by immunoSEQ multiplex PCR, the TCRdb table keeps only in-frame clones and is missing some. The sample holds just over 300,000 clones, approximately 91% seen once. The entry originates in a study of blood T cell repertoires in COVID-19. Across the study: From the United States, Italy and Spain came samples of acute and convalescent COVID-19. PBMCs, B-cell-depleted T cells, or T cells provided the cDNA or gDNA that made up the material.

The receptor was derived from a woman in her 40s who had recovered from COVID-19. Sequenced sample: PBMCs or T cells enriched from blood (not recorded which). The chain employs TRBV11-3 and TRBJ2-1; 15 nucleotides match TRBD2. The CDR3 nucleotides are TGTGCCAGCAGCTTAAGGACTAGCGGGGGGGCCCAGCAGTTCTTC. Its protein is CASSLRTSGGAQQFF.